The 28 T cell receptor beta chains given below trace back to one sample, sequenced in a study of shared clonotypes between healthy human individuals. As defined, naive CD8 cells were CD45RO-negative and positively selected for CCR7, with terminally differentiated effector memory CD45RA+ cells excluded. The protocol was immunoSEQ multiplex PCR, while the TCRdb copy is restricted to in-frame clones and leaves out a portion. The sample lists roughly 2.1 million clones, under 95% occurring once. Sequencing was carried out using naive CD8+ T cells from PBMCs. All receptors come from a man aged 18 to 30 in good health. Some clones in this sample may be carry-over from other donors' samples.

V is TRBV11-2 and J is TRBJ2-3; TRBD2 matches at 13 bases. Germline V lookup: CDR1 SGHAT, CDR2 FQNNGV. CDR3 length: 16 amino acids. Trimming cost V 0 bases and J 11 bases; bases outside gene matches: 8. CDR3 in amino acids: CASSLDFGLAGEGQYF. The CDR3 coding sequence is TGTGCCAGCAGCTTAGATTTTGGACTAGCGGGAGAGGGGCAGTATTTT. Complete variable domain (other parts from reference TRBV11-2 and TRBJ2-3): EAGVAQSPRYKIIEKRQSVAFWCNPISGHATLYWYQQILGQGPKLLIQFQNNGVVDDSQLPKDRFSAERLKGVDSTLKIQPAKLEDSAVYLCASSLDFGLAGEGQYFGPGTRLTVL.

The rearrangement uses TRBV7-8 and TRBJ2-1; TRBD2 aligns across 7 bases. CDR1 is SGHVS and CDR2 is FQNEAQ in the germline V gene. The CDR3 extends over 16 amino acids. Trimming at V came to 5 bases and at J to 1 base, leaving 8 bases not matched to a gene. DNA for the CDR3: TGTGCCAGCAGCCGAGGACTAGTTACGTCCTACAATGAGCAGTTCTTC. Protein product: CASSRGLVTSYNEQFF. Supplemented by reference TRBV7-8 and TRBJ2-1, the full variable domain reads GAGVSQSPRYKVAKRGQDVALRCDPISGHVSLFWYQQALGQGPEFLTYFQNEAQLDKSGLPSDRFFAERPEGSVSTLKIQRTQQEDSAVYLCASSRGLVTSYNEQFFGPGTRLTVL.

This clone was observed a handful of times. The V call is TRBV29-1, the J call TRBJ1-2, with 8 positions matching TRBD1. There are 11 residues in the CDR3. Germline CDR1 and CDR2: SQVTM and ANQGSEA. V trimming: 6 bases; J trimming: 10 bases; junction bases outside the gene matches: 7. The CDR3 here is CSVDREEDYTF. CDR3 DNA: TGCAGCGTGGACAGGGAAGAGGACTACACCTTC.

With regard to this clone: The same CDR3 is also encoded by other DNA sequences in this sample. This chain connects TRBV7-9 to TRBJ2-7; D is undetermined. Trimming took off 4 bases at V and 6 bases at J, with 10 bases between the two ends. This CDR3 has 12 residues. Germline V gene lookup returns CDR1 SEHNR and CDR2 FQNEAQ (reference sequence). The CDR3 DNA reads TGTGCCAGCAGCTCACCCGGTTTCGAGCAGTACTTC. Protein sequence: CASSSPGFEQYF.

The gene calls are TRBV7-2 and TRBJ2-2; the D gene is possibly TRBD1 (7 bases). Germline V gene data show CDR1 as SGHTA and CDR2 as FQGNSA. Trimming removed 2 bases from V and 8 bases from J, with 12 bases in between. The CDR3 consists of 14 residues. The CDR3 here is CASSLTTGTGELFF. For the CDR3, the DNA is TGTGCCAGCAGCTTAACGACAGGGACTGGGGAGCTGTTTTTT.

This chain connects TRBV19 to TRBJ2-7; the D gene is possibly TRBD1 (6 bases). Trimming cost V 4 bases and J 3 bases, with 10 bases left between them. The CDR3 sequence is 13 residues long. Germline V gene sequence: CDR1 LNHDA, CDR2 SQIVND (reference sequence). CDR3 sequence (DNA): TGTGCCAGTAGTACCCGGGACATCTACGAGCAGTACTTC. Translated, it gives CASSTRDIYEQYF.

This clone was found once. The chain couples TRBV5-1 to TRBJ2-7; 8 nucleotides line up with TRBD2. The CDR3 totals 18 residues. After removal of 0 bases from V and 4 bases from J, the junction contained 15 bases not matched to a gene. The germline V gene encodes CDR1 SGHRS and CDR2 YFSETQ. This CDR3 is CASSLAIVKAGAGYEQYF. The CDR3 DNA is TGCGCCAGCAGCTTGGCGATCGTCAAAGCGGGAGCAGGATACGAGCAGTACTTC.

J is TRBJ1-1 and V is TRBV19; D is unresolved. Germline V gives CDR1 LNHDA, CDR2 SQIVND (reference sequence). This CDR3 is built from 15 residues. The ends were cut back, 10 bases at V and 0 bases at J, with 18 bases in the middle. CDR3 region: CATRIDLFMNTEAFF. CDR3 bases: TGTGCCACCCGAATCGATCTATTTATGAACACTGAAGCTTTCTTT.

The chain joins TRBV28 to TRBJ2-7, with TRBD2 identical over 7 bases. This CDR3 spans 15 amino acids. Trimming at V came to 2 bases and at J to 5 bases, leaving 9 bases not matched to a gene. Germline lookup yields CDR1 MDHEN and CDR2 SYDVKM. CDR3: CASSLPRGLEDEQYF. CDR3 bases: TGTGCCAGCAGTTTACCCCGCGGACTAGAGGACGAGCAGTACTTC.

This chain joins TRBV9 and TRBJ1-1, with 12 bases identical to TRBD1. J lost 6 bases, V lost 0 bases, and 3 bases had no gene match. The germline V gene has CDR1 SGDLS and CDR2 YYNGEE. This CDR3 comprises 15 residues. CDR3 nucleotides: TGTGCCAGCAGCGTAGGACGGGACAGGGGGCCTGAAGCTTTCTTT. Protein product: CASSVGRDRGPEAFF.

A few counts support this clone. In the same sample, other DNA sequences code for this CDR3. The V gene is TRBV27, the J gene TRBJ2-7; D unresolved. Germline assignment: CDR1 MNHEY and CDR2 SMNVEV (reference sequence). Between the trimmed V and J ends, which lost 3 bases and 2 bases, there was a span of 8 bases. The CDR3 consists of 13 residues. The CDR3 DNA reads as TGTGCCAGCAGTTTCGGCAAGACCTACGAGCAGTACTTC. Encoded protein: CASSFGKTYEQYF.

V is TRBV7-9 and J is TRBJ2-1, with 7 bases matching TRBD1. The CDR3 sequence is 16 residues long. Germline V lookup: CDR1 SEHNR, CDR2 FQNEAQ (reference sequence). J lost 1 base, V lost 5 bases, and 8 bases had no gene match. DNA for the CDR3: TGTGCCAGCAGCCCCGCCAACAGGGGATCCTACAATGAGCAGTTCTTC. It yields the protein CASSPANRGSYNEQFF.

V is TRBV7-9 and J is TRBJ2-7, with D possibly being TRBD1 (6 bases). CDR1 is SEHNR, CDR2 FQNEAQ, per germline (reference sequence). This CDR3 region has 15 residues. Trimming took off 5 bases at V and 0 bases at J, with 14 bases between the two ends. Here the CDR3 DNA reads TGTGCCAGCAGCACAAGCCGGGACACCTCCTACGAGCAGTACTTC. Protein sequence: CASSTSRDTSYEQYF.

A single count supports this clone. Other DNA sequences in this specimen translate into the identical CDR3. The chain carries TRBV2 and TRBJ2-7; D uncertain. Germline CDR1 SNHLY, CDR2 FYNNEI. This CDR3 contains 10 residues. The ends were cut back, 4 bases at V and 6 bases at J, with 4 bases in the middle. The CDR3 DNA reads as TGTGCCAGCAGTGTAGGCGAGCAGTACTTC. It codes for CASSVGEQYF.

The V gene is TRBV30, the J gene TRBJ1-3; D remains unclear. The length of the CDR3 is 13 residues. Germline CDR1 GTSNPN, CDR2 SVGIG (reference sequence). Trimming cost V 5 bases and J 1 base, with 9 bases left between them. This chain's CDR3 is CAWVAASGNTIYF. Written as DNA, the CDR3 is TGTGCCTGGGTGGCGGCATCTGGAAACACCATATATTTT.

The chain combines TRBV15 with TRBJ2-1, with 7 bases matching TRBD2. With V trimmed by 4 bases and J by 7 bases, 10 bases remained unmatched. Germline V gene sequence: CDR1 LNHNV, CDR2 YYDKDF (reference sequence). The CDR3 is made up of 15 amino acids. DNA of the CDR3: TGTGCCACCAGCACTCGAAGCGGGAAGGGGAATGAGCAGTTCTTC. Translated: CATSTRSGKGNEQFF.

This chain uses TRBV6-6 with TRBJ2-1, with D possibly matching TRBD2 (6 bases). The CDR3 totals 13 residues. CDR1 is MNHNY, CDR2 SVGAGI, per germline (reference sequence). The V and J ends lost 4 bases and 8 bases respectively, with 12 bases between them. CDR3 coding DNA: TGTGCCAGCAGTTTGGGTAGGAGGGATGAGCAGTTCTTC. Encoded protein: CASSLGRRDEQFF.

J is TRBJ2-1 and V is TRBV15, with D uncertain. CDR3 length: 15 amino acids. CDR1 LNHNV and CDR2 YYDKDF come from the germline V gene (reference sequence). V dropped 3 bases and J dropped 5 bases, with 14 bases sitting between them. The CDR3 nucleotides are TGTGCCACCAGCAGGACGGACCAGGCGGACAATGAGCAGTTCTTC. Translation: CATSRTDQADNEQFF.

The rearrangement uses TRBV28 and TRBJ2-5; a weak D match, TRBD1 (6 bases). The ends were cut back, 7 bases at V and 1 base at J, with 16 bases in the middle. This CDR3 spans 15 amino acids. The germline V gene encodes CDR1 MDHEN and CDR2 SYDVKM. For the CDR3, the DNA is TGTGCCAGCACGCTGGGGGCGGAACGCCAAGAGACCCAGTACTTC. Protein: CASTLGAERQETQYF.

V gene TRBV28 combines with J gene TRBJ2-7; 7 bases fit TRBD2. The CDR3 is made up of 15 amino acids. Germline lookup yields CDR1 MDHEN and CDR2 SYDVKM. After removal of 8 bases from V and 6 bases from J, the junction contained 16 bases not matched to a gene. CDR3 protein: CASELWWREKGEQYF. CDR3 nucleotide sequence: TGTGCCAGCGAGTTGTGGTGGCGGGAGAAAGGCGAGCAGTACTTC.

The chain is built from TRBV4-1 and TRBJ2-1; TRBD2 matches 12 bases. V gave up 3 bases and J gave up 8 bases; unmatched junction bases: 11. The length of the CDR3 is 17 residues. Germline values: CDR1 MGHRA, CDR2 YSYEKL. CDR3 protein: CASSHPETSGSFDEQFF. CDR3 DNA sequence: TGCGCCAGCAGCCATCCCGAGACTAGCGGGAGTTTCGATGAGCAGTTCTTC.

The genes are TRBV19 and TRBJ2-7; D uncertain. Per the germline V gene, CDR1 is LNHDA and CDR2 is SQIVND (reference sequence). The CDR3 runs to 14 residues. V lost 4 bases and J 3 bases, leaving 13 bases between the germline ends. The CDR3 nucleotides read TGTGCCAGTAGTACCCGAATACTTGACTACGAGCAGTACTTC. Protein: CASSTRILDYEQYF.

CDR3 loop: CAWSVRDNLYEQYF. CDR3 bases: TGTGCCTGGAGTGTACGGGACAACCTATACGAGCAGTACTTC. The V and J genes are TRBV30 and TRBJ2-7, with D perhaps matching TRBD1 (6 bases). The germline V gene encodes CDR1 GTSNPN and CDR2 SVGIG (reference sequence). V gave up 0 bases and J gave up 4 bases, with 13 bases separating them. The CDR3 covers 14 residues.

The chain is built from TRBV4-1 and TRBJ2-2; the D call may be TRBD1 or TRBD2 (5 bases each). The CDR3 spans 17 residues. CDR1 and CDR2 (germline): MGHRA, YSYEKL. The germline V and J ends were trimmed by 0 bases and 1 base, with 12 bases remaining between them. The CDR3: CASSQEKGPGNTGELFF. The CDR3 coding sequence is TGCGCCAGCAGCCAAGAGAAGGGACCCGGGAACACCGGGGAGCTGTTTTTT.

The rearrangement joins TRBV9 to TRBJ2-5, with D perhaps assigned TRBD1 or TRBD2 (5 bases each). The CDR3 extends over 16 amino acids. Germline-derived CDR1 and CDR2 are SGDLS and YYNGEE. V lost 4 bases and J lost 4, with 20 bases in between. DNA of the CDR3: TGTGCCAGCAGCCAAGAGGGGATTGCGGGTGTAGAGACCCAGTACTTC. As protein: CASSQEGIAGVETQYF.

The V and J genes are TRBV7-3 and TRBJ1-1; 9 bases are shared with TRBD1. With V trimmed by 5 bases and J by 3 bases, 7 bases remained unmatched. From germline, CDR1 is SGHTA and CDR2 FQGTGA. CDR3 size: 15 residues. The CDR3 region has the DNA TGTGCCAGCAGCCCGGGACAGGGAATTTACACTGAAGCTTTCTTT. It is translated as CASSPGQGIYTEAFF. Using reference TRBV7-3 and TRBJ1-1 for the parts outside the CDR3, the full variable domain is GAGVSQTPSNKVTEKGKYVELRCDPISGHTALYWYRQSLGQGPEFLIYFQGTGAADDSGLPNDRFFAVRPEGSVSTLKIQRTERGDSAVYLCASSPGQGIYTEAFFGQGTRLTVV.

In regard to this clone: A much larger clone lies a single base off, so this may be a read error. The chain employs TRBV13 and TRBJ2-2; D uncertain. Trimming left V 5 bases short and J 3 bases short, with 4 bases between. Looked up from germline, CDR1 is PRHDT and CDR2 is FYEKMQ (reference sequence). CDR3 size: 12 residues. CDR3 in DNA: TGTGCCAGCAGCGAGGACACCGGGGAGCTGTTTTTT. It specifies CASSEDTGELFF.

The gene calls are TRBV19 and TRBJ2-7; 7 positions match TRBD2. With 4 bases clipped from V and 2 bases from J, the junction kept 11 bases outside the gene matches. The germline gives CDR1 LNHDA, CDR2 SQIVND (reference sequence). The CDR3 loop spans 16 amino acids. The CDR3 loop reads CASSSTGTTHPYEQYF. In nucleotides, the CDR3 is TGTGCCAGTAGTAGCACCGGGACTACCCATCCCTACGAGCAGTACTTC.